Below, 6 T cell receptor beta chains from the same sample are listed, as sequenced in a study of post-analysis software for immune sequencing data. Findings of the study overall: Patients showed TRBV5-6, TRBV5-1 and TRBV20-1 among five TRBV segments more frequent than in controls.

Unique molecular identifiers were built into the TCR beta cDNA libraries. TCRdb re-called the PCR reads with MiXCR, one entry per CDR3 protein. Of 700,000 to 800,000 distinct CDR3 sequences detected, 25% to 30% appear once; the ten largest clones hold more than 0.45%. These receptors' antigens are unknown. The material sequenced was blood. The receptor source for this set is a girl aged 5-17 years with multiple sclerosis.

The chain has TRBV20-1 and TRBJ2-3, with D hard to call. CDR3 size: 12 residues. Germline CDR1 and CDR2: DFQATT and SNEGSKA (reference sequence). V was shortened by 3 bases and J by 4 bases, with 8 bases between the two germline ends. The DNA of the CDR3 is TGCAGTGCTAGCACGATGGCAGATACGCAGTATTTT. It is translated as CSASTMADTQYF.

The gene calls are TRBV20-1 and TRBJ2-5, with D unclear. The J call may be incorrect, as the DNA end agrees better with TRBJ2-7. The CDR3 has 15 amino acids. CDR1 and CDR2 from the germline V gene are DFQATT and SNEGSKA (reference sequence). The CDR3 DNA follows: TGCAGTGCTAGAGATCACGGCGGCGTCCCTCACGAGCAGTACTTC. Translating it yields CSARDHGGVPHEQYF.

The J gene is TRBJ2-5, the V gene TRBV18, with D possibly matching TRBD1 (5 bases). The CDR3 extends over 15 amino acids. V was shortened by 2 bases and J by 3 bases, with 13 bases between the two germline ends. The germline CDR1 and CDR2 sequences are KGHSH and LQKENI. The CDR3 DNA follows: TGTGCCAGCTCACCATTTGTAGCAGGGAAAGAGACCCAGTACTTC. Translating gives CASSPFVAGKETQYF. The variable domain in full, with the rest retrieved from reference TRBV18 and TRBJ2-5, is NAGVMQNPRHLVRRRGQEARLRCSPMKGHSHVYWYRQLPEEGLKFMVYLQKENIIDESGMPKERFSAEFPKEGPSILRIQQVVRGDSAAYFCASSPFVAGKETQYFGPGTRLLVL.

The table lists this clonotype with a few counts. This chain links TRBV5-6 with TRBJ2-7; D may correspond to TRBD1 or TRBD2 (5 bases each). CDR1 is SGHDT, CDR2 YYEEEE, per germline. The CDR3 covers 15 residues. V lost 0 bases and J lost 7, with 17 bases in between. Here the CDR3 reads CASSLATWGMWEQYF. The CDR3 bases are TGTGCCAGCAGCTTGGCGACGTGGGGGATGTGGGAGCAGTACTTC.

V gene TRBV10-3 combines with J gene TRBJ2-2, with TRBD2 identical over 11 bases. The CDR3 covers 16 residues. Unmatched junction bases numbered 8, after V lost 4 bases and J lost 7 bases. Germline V gene sequence: CDR1 ENHRY, CDR2 SYGVKD. This CDR3 reads CAISATSGRIGGELFF. CDR3 in DNA: TGTGCCATCAGTGCCACTAGCGGGAGAATCGGCGGGGAGCTGTTTTTT.

This clonotype has a count of ten or more. This rearrangement joins TRBV12-3 or TRBV12-4 to TRBJ1-2; 8 bases are shared with TRBD1. V was clipped by 1 base and J by 4 bases; unmatched bases: 2. This CDR3 has 14 amino acids. The DNA for the CDR3 is TGTGCCAGCAGTTTAGGGGGACAGGTCTATGGCTACACCTTC. Its protein product is CASSLGGQVYGYTF.